Presented here are 2 T cell receptor beta chains from one specimen sequenced in a study of T cells in Graves' hyperthyroidism and ophthalmopathy. Amplification targeted TCR beta CDR3 regions from RNA transcripts. Researchers ran a first-round RT-PCR on the TCR CDR3 using the HTBI primer set. TCRdb called the multiplex PCR reads again in MiXCR, with one record for every CDR3 protein. The data contain about half a million distinct CDR3 sequences, about 16% of them singletons. Sequenced material: blood. The receptors originated from a woman in her twenties or thirties with Graves' ophthalmopathy.

This clonotype was counted between two and nine times. V usage is TRBV25-1 and J usage is TRBJ2-5; 12 bases match TRBD2. CDR3 length: 15 residues. CDR1 is MGHDK and CDR2 is SYGVNS in the germline V gene. The ends lost 4 bases at V and 5 bases at J; junction bases unmatched: 5. CDR3 region: CASSGTSGTGETQYF. In nucleotides, the CDR3 is TGTGCCAGCAGTGGGACTAGCGGGACGGGGGAGACCCAGTACTTC.

The table lists this clonotype with many counts. This rearrangement joins TRBV5-5 to TRBJ1-1; the D gene is possibly TRBD1 (6 bases). Per germline, CDR1 SGHKS and CDR2 YYEKEE (reference sequence). The length of the CDR3 is 16 residues. Trimming took 1 base from V and 1 from J, leaving 14 bases between them. CDR3 sequence reads: CASSLFERTENTEAFF. Here the CDR3 DNA reads TGTGCCAGCAGCTTGTTCGAGAGGACAGAGAACACTGAAGCTTTCTTT.